This TCR beta chain was recovered during a study of T cells after posttransplantation cyclophosphamide. General observations from the study: Recipient CMV seropositivity and CMV reactivation strongly tracked TRB clonality. Blood and skin or GI T cell repertoires showed limited TRB overlap.

The method was immunoSEQ multiplex PCR; TCRdb's version includes in-frame clones alone and lacks a portion of them. In total the sample includes roughly 24,000 clones, none of them seen once. The sample holds a few counts of this clone. Its antigen is unknown. Germline CDR1 is MNHEY and CDR2 is SMNVEV (reference sequence). The CDR3 runs 15 residues. The V end was cut by 6 bases, the J end by 7 bases, with 21 bases between. The clonotype originates from a woman aged 60-75 years in good health, CMV-negative, and a related stem cell transplant donor. The sample taken for sequencing was PBMCs. The rearrangement uses TRBV27 and TRBJ1-2; D might be TRBD1 (6 bases). The CDR3 DNA follows: TGTGCCAGCAGCCCGACCCGACAGGCAGTTGGTGGCTACACCTTC. This gives the protein CASSPTRQAVGGYTF.